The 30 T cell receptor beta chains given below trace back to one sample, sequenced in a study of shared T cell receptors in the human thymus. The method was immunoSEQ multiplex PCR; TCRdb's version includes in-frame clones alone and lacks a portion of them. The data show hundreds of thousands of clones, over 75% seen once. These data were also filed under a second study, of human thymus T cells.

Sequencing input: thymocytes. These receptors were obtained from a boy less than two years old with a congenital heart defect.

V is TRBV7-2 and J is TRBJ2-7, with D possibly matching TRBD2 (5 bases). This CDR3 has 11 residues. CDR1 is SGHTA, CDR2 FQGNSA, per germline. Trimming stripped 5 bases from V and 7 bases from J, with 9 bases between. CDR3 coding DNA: TGTGCCAGCAGCGGGCGACTAGAGCAGTACTTC. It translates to CASSGRLEQYF.

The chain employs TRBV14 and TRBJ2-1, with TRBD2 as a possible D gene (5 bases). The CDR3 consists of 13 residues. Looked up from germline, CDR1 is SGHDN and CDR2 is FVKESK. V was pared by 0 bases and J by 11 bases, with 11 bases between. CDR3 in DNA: TGTGCCAGCAGCCAAGATCGGAGCGGCAAGCAGTTCTTC. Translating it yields CASSQDRSGKQFF.

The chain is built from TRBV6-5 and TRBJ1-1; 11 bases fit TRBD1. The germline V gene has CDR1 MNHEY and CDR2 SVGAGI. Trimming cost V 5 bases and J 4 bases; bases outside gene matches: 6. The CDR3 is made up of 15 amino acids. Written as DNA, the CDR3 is TGTGCCAGCAGTGCATCCGGGACAGGGGGCACTGAAGCTTTCTTT. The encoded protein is CASSASGTGGTEAFF.

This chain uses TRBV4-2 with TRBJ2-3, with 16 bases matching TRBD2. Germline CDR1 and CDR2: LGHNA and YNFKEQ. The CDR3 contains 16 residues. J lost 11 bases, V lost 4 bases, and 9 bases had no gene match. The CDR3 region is CASSPPGTSGGAGQYF. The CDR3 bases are TGTGCCAGCAGCCCACCCGGGACTAGCGGGGGGGCAGGGCAGTATTTT.

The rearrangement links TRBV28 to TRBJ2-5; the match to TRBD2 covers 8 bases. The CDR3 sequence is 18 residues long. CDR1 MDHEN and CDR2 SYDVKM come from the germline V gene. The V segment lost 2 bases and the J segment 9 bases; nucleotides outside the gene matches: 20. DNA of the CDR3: TGTGCCAGCAGTTTAGTTGTGTCGGGGGGGCTACGCTGGGTGGCCCAGTACTTC. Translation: CASSLVVSGGLRWVAQYF.

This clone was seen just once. The CDR3 spells CASSADRGDTEAFF. The CDR3 coding sequence is TGTGCCAGCAGCGCGGACAGGGGTGACACTGAAGCTTTCTTT. J is TRBJ1-1 and V is TRBV7-6; 9 nucleotides align to TRBD1. V dropped 5 bases and J dropped 3; count of bases not matched to a gene: 4. The CDR3 covers 14 residues. Germline values: CDR1 SGHVS, CDR2 FNYEAQ.

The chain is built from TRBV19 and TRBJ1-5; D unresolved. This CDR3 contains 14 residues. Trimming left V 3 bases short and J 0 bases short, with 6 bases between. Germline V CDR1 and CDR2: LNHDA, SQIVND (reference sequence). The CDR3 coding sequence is TGTGCCAGTAGTATCGCGGATAGCAATCAGCCCCAGCATTTT. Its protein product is CASSIADSNQPQHF.

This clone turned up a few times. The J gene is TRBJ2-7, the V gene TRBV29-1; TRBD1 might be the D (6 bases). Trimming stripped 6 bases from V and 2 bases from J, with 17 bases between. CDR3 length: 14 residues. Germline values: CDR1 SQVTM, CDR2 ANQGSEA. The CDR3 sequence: CSVARTGRTYEQYF. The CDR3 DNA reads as TGCAGCGTCGCTCGCACAGGGAGAACCTACGAGCAGTACTTC.

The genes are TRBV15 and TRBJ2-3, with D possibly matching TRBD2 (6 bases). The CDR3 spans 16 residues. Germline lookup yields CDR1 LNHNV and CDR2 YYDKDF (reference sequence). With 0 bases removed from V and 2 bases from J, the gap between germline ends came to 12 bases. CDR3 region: CATSRDKERATDTQYF. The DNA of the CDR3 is TGTGCCACCAGCAGAGATAAAGAGCGGGCCACAGATACGCAGTATTTT.

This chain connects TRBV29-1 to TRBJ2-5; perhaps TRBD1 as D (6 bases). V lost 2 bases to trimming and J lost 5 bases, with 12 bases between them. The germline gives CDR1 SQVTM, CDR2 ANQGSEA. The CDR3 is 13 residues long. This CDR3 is CSVETGRAETQYF. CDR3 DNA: TGCAGCGTTGAAACAGGGCGTGCGGAGACCCAGTACTTC.

In DNA, the CDR3 is TGTGCCAGCAGTGAATTCTCCGGGACTGAAGGCACTGAAGCTTTCTTT. As protein: CASSEFSGTEGTEAFF. The chain carries TRBV2 and TRBJ1-1; a possible D gene is TRBD1 (5 bases). Germline CDR1 and CDR2: SNHLY and FYNNEI. Trimming shortened V by 2 bases and J by 4 bases, and 17 bases separated the two germline ends. This CDR3 is 16 amino acids long.

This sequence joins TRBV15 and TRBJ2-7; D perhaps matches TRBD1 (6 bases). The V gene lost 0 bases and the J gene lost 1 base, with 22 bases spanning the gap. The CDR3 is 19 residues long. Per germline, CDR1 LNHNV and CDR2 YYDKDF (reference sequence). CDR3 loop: CATSRDLVRQDLPSYEQYF. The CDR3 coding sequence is TGTGCCACCAGCAGAGATTTGGTCAGACAGGACCTTCCTTCCTACGAGCAGTACTTC.

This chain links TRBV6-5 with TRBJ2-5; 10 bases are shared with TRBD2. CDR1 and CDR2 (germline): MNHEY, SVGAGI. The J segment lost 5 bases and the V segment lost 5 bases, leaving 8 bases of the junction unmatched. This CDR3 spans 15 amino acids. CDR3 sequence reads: CASSLLAGWGETQYF. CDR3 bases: TGTGCCAGCAGTCTACTAGCGGGATGGGGGGAGACCCAGTACTTC.

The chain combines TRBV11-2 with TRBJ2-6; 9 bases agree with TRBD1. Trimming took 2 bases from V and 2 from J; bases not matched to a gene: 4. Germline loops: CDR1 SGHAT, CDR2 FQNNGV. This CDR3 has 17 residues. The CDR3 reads CASSLPGQGAGANVLTF. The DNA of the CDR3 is TGTGCCAGCAGCTTACCGGGACAGGGAGCTGGGGCCAACGTCCTGACTTTC.

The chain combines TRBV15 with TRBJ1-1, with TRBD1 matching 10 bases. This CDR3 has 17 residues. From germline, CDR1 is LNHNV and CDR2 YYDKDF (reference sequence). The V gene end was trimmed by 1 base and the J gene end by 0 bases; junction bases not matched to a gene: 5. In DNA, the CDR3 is TGTGCCACCAGCAGAGGAGGGACAGGGGTCATGAACACTGAAGCTTTCTTT. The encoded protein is CATSRGGTGVMNTEAFF.

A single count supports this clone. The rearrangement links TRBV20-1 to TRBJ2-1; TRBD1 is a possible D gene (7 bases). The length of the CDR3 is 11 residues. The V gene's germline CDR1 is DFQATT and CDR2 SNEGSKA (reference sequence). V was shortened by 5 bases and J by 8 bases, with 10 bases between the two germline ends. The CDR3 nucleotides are TGCAGTGCTCAGGGGGGCGATGAGCAGTTCTTC. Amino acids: CSAQGGDEQFF.

DNA for the CDR3: TGCGCCAGCAGCCAACTTCCGGGACAGGGGGGCTACGAGCAGTACTTC. Encoded protein: CASSQLPGQGGYEQYF. This chain uses TRBV4-3 with TRBJ2-7, with 11 bases lining up with TRBD1. Germline V gene lookup returns CDR1 LGHNA and CDR2 YSLEER. The CDR3 contains 16 residues. J lost 3 bases, V lost 2 bases, and 6 bases had no gene match.

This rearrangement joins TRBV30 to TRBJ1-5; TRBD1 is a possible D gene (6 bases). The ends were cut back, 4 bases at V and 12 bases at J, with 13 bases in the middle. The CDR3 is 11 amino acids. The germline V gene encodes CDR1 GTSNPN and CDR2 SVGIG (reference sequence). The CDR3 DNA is TGTGCCTGGACCAAAGGGGGGGGCCAGCATTTT. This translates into CAWTKGGGQHF.

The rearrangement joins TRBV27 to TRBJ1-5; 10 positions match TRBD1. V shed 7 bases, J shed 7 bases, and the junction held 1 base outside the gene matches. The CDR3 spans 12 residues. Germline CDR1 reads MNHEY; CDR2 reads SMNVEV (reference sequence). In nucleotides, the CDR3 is TGTGCCAGCATGGGACAGGGGCAGCCCCAGCATTTT. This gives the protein CASMGQGQPQHF.

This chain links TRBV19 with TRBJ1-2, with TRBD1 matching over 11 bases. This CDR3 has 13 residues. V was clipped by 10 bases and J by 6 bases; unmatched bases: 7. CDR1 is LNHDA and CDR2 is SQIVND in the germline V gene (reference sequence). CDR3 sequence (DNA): TGTGCCACCCGGACAGGGGGCTTTGATGGCTACACCTTC. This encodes CATRTGGFDGYTF. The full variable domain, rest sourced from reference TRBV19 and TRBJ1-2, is DGGITQSPKYLFRKEGQNVTLSCEQNLNHDAMYWYRQDPGQGLRLIYYSQIVNDFQKGDIAEGYSVSREKKESFPLTVTSAQKNPTAFYLCATRTGGFDGYTFGSGTRLTVV.

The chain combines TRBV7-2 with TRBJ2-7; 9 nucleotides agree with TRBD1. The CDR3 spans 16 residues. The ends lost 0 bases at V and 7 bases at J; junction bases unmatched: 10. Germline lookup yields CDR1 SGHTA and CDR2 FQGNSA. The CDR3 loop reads CASSLALDRGNGEQYF. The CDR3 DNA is TGTGCCAGCAGCTTAGCCCTGGACAGGGGCAATGGGGAGCAGTACTTC.

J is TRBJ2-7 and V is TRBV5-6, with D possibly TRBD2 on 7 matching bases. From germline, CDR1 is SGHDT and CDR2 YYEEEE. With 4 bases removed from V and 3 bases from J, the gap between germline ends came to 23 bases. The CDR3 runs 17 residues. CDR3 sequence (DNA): TGTGCCAGCAGCCCACGCCCCGGGACATCGGGGGGCTACGAGCAGTACTTC. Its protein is CASSPRPGTSGGYEQYF.

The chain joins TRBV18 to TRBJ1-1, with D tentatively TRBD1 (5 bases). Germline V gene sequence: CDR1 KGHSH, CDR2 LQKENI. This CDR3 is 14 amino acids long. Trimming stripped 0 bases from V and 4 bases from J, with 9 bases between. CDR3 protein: CASSPPGLGTEAFF. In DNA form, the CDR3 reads TGTGCCAGCTCACCACCGGGGCTCGGCACTGAAGCTTTCTTT.

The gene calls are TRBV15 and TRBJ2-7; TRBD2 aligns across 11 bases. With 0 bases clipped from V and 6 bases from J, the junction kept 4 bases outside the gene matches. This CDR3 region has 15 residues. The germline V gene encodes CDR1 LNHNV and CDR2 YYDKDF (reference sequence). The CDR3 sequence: CATSRETSGSGEQYF. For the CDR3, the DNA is TGTGCCACCAGCAGAGAAACTAGCGGGAGTGGCGAGCAGTACTTC.

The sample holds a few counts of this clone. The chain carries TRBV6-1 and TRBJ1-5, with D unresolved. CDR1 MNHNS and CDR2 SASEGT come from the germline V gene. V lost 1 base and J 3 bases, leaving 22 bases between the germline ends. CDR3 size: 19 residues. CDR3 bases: TGTGCCAGCAGTGAAGGGTCGGGAGGCAGTACAACAATCAATCAGCCCCAGCATTTT. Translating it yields CASSEGSGGSTTINQPQHF.

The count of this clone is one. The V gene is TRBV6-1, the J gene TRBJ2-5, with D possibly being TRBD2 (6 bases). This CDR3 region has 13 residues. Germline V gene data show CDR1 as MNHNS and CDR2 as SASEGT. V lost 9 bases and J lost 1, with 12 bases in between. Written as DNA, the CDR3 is TGTGCCAGTTTCTTCGGGGGCCAAGAGACCCAGTACTTC. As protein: CASFFGGQETQYF.

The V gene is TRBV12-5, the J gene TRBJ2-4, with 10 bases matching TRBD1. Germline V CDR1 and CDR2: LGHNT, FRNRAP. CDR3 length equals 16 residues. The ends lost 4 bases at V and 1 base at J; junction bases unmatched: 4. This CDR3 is CASGSGTGVAKNIQYF. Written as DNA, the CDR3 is TGTGCTAGTGGTTCCGGGACAGGGGTGGCCAAAAACATTCAGTACTTC.

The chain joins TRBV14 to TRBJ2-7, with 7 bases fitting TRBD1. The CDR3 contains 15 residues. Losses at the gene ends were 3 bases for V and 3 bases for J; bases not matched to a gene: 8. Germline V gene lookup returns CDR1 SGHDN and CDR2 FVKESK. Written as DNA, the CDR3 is TGTGCCAGCAGCCAGGGGACAGCGAAGGGCTACGAGCAGTACTTC. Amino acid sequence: CASSQGTAKGYEQYF.

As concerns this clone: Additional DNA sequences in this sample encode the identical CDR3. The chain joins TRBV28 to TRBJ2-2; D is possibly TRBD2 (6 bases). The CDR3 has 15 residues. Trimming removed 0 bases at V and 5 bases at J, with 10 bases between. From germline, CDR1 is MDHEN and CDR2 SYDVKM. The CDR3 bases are TGTGCCAGCAGTTTATGGGCAGGGAGGACCGGGGAGCTGTTTTTT. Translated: CASSLWAGRTGELFF.

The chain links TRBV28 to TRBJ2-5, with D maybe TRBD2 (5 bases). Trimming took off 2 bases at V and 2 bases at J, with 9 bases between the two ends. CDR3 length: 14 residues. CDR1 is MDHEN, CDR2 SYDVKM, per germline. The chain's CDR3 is CASSLQAVQETQYF. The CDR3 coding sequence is TGTGCCAGCAGTTTACAAGCGGTACAAGAGACCCAGTACTTC. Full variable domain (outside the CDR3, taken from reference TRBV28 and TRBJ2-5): DVKVTQSSRYLVKRTGEKVFLECVQDMDHENMFWYRQDPGLGLRLIYFSYDVKMKEKGDIPEGYSVSREKKERFSLILESASTNQTSMYLCASSLQAVQETQYFGPGTRLLVL.